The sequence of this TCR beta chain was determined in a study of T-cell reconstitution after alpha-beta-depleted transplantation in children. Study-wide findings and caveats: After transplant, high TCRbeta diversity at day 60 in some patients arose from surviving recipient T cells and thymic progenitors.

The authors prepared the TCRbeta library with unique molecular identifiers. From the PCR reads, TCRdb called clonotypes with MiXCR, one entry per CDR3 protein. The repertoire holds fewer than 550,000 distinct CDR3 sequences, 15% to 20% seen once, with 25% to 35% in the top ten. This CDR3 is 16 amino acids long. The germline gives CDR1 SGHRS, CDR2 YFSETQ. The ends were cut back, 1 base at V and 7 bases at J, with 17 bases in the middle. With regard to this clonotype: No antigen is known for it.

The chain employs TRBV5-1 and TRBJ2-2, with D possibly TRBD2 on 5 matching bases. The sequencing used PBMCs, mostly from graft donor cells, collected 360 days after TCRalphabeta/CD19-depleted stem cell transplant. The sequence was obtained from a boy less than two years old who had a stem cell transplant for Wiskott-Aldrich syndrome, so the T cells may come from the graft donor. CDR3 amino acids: CASSLFGGQTNGELFF. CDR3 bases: TGCGCCAGCAGCTTGTTTGGCGGGCAGACTAACGGGGAGCTGTTTTTT.